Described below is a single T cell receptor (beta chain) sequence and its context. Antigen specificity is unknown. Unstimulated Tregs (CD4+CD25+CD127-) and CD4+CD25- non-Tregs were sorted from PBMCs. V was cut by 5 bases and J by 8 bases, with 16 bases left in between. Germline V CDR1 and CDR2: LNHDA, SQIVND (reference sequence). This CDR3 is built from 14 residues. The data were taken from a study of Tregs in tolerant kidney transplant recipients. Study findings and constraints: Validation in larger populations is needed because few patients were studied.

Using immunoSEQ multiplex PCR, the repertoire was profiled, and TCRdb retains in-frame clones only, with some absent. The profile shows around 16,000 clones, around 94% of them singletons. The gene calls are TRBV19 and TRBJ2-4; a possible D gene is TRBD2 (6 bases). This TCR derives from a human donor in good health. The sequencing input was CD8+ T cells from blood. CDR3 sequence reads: CASSPGVGIDIQYF. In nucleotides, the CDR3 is TGTGCCAGTAGTCCGGGAGTCGGTATAGACATTCAGTACTTC.